The clone carrying this T cell receptor (beta chain) was counted only a few times. This specimen comes from a study of shared clonotypes between healthy human individuals. This CDR3 comprises 15 residues. From germline, CDR1 is SQVTM and CDR2 ANQGSEA. V lost 7 bases, J lost 2 bases, and 10 bases stayed unmatched. Generated by immunoSEQ multiplex PCR, the TCRdb table keeps only in-frame clones and is missing some. The table records 500,000 to 650,000 clones, around 78% of them present only once. This sequence joins TRBV29-1 and TRBJ2-7; 11 bases are a match to TRBD2. Input material: PBMCs. This clonotype was sampled from a woman between 35 and 50 years old in good health. Some clones in this sample may be carry-over from other donors' samples. In nucleotides, the CDR3 is TGCAGCGCAGCCACCGGACTAGCGGGCACCTACGAGCAGTACTTC. Encoded protein: CSAATGLAGTYEQYF.